This entry concerns a single TCR beta chain. This sample is drawn from a study of PD-L1 blockade in urothelial cancer. About the study: Blood was subjected to analysis at 3 weeks (second dose) and 6 weeks following treatment start.

Patients' urothelial carcinoma was locally advanced or metastatic. CDR3 length: 12 residues. Trimming removed 6 bases from V and 6 bases from J, with 11 bases in between. CDR1 and CDR2 (germline): MNHGY, SVAAGI. Profiling relied on immunoSEQ multiplex PCR, and the TCRdb table lists in-frame clones only, not all of them. This table has about 100,000 clones, around 93% appearing once. This rearrangement joins TRBV6-9 to TRBJ1-2; a weak D match, TRBD1 (6 bases). Material: PBMCs, obtained around atezolizumab (anti-PD-L1) treatment. The receptor comes from a woman of 80 years or more with urothelial cancer. The CDR3 loop reads CASSPQGHGYTF. CDR3 DNA: TGTGCCAGCAGCCCCCAGGGGCATGGCTACACCTTC.